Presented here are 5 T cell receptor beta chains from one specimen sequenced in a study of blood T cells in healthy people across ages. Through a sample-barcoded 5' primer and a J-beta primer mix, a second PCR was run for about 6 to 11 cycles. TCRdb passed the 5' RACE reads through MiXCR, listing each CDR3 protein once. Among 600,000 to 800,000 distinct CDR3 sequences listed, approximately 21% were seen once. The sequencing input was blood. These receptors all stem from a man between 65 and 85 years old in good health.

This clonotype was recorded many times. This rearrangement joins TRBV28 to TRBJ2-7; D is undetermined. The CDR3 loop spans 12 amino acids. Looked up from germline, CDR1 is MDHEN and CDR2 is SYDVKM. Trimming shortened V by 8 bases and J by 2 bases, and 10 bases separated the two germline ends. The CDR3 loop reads CASAPLPYEQYF. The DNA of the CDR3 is TGTGCCAGCGCGCCTCTCCCCTACGAGCAGTACTTC.

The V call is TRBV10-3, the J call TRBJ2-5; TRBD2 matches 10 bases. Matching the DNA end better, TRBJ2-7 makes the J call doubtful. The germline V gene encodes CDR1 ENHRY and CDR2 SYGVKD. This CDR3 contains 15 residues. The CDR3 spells CAISELAGPVYEQYF. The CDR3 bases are TGTGCCATCAGTGAACTAGCGGGACCGGTCTACGAGCAGTACTTC.

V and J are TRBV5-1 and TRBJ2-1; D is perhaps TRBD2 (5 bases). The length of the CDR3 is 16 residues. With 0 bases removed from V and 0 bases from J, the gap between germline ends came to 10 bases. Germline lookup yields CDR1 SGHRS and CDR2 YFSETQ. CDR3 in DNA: TGCGCCAGCAGCTTGGCAGCGGCGAGCTCCTACAATGAGCAGTTCTTC. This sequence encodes CASSLAAASSYNEQFF.

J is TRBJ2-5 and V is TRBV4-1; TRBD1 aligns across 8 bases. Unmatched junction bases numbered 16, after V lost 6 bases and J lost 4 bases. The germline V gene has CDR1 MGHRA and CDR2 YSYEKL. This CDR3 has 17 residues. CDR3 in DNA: TGCGCCAGCAGTCTTCTCCACCTCAGGGGGCGTTCAGAGACCCAGTACTTC. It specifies CASSLLHLRGRSETQYF.

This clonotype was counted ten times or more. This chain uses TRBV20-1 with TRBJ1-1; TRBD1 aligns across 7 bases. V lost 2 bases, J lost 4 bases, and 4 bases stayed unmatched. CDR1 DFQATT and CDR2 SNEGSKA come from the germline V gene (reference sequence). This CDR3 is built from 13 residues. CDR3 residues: CSARLPGGTEAFF. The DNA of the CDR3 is TGCAGTGCTAGACTCCCAGGGGGCACTGAAGCTTTCTTT.